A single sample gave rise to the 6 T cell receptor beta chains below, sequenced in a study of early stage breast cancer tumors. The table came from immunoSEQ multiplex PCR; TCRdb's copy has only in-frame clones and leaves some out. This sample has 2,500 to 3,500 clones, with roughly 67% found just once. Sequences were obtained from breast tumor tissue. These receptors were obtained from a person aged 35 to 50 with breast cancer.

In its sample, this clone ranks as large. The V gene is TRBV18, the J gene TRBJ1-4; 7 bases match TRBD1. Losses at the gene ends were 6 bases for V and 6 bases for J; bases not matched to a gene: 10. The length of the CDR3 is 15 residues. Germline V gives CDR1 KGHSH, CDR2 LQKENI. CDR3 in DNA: TGTGCCAGCTCGCCTCGACAGGGTCTAGATGAAAAACTGTTTTTT. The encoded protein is CASSPRQGLDEKLFF.

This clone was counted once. The CDR3 sequence is CASSWTGSYEQFF. The CDR3 coding sequence is TGCGCCAGCAGCTGGACAGGGTCGTATGAGCAGTTCTTC. The rearrangement links TRBV5-1 to TRBJ2-1; 8 positions match TRBD1. Unmatched junction bases numbered 4, after V lost 3 bases and J lost 8 bases. This CDR3 contains 13 residues. Looked up from germline, CDR1 is SGHRS and CDR2 is YFSETQ.

CDR3 sequence (DNA): TGTGCCAGCAGCTTTTGGGTGGGGACTGAAGCTTTCTTT. As protein: CASSFWVGTEAFF. The J gene is TRBJ1-1, the V gene TRBV7-6; D is unclear. The CDR3 sequence is 13 residues long. Between the trimmed V and J ends, which lost 3 bases and 5 bases, there was a span of 10 bases. The germline V gene has CDR1 SGHVS and CDR2 FNYEAQ.

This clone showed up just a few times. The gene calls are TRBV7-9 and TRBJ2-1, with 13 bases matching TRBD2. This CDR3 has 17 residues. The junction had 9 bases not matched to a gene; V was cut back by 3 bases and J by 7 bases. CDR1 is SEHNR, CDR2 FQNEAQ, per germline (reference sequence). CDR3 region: CASSFFRTSGRSNEQFF. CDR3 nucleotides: TGTGCCAGCAGCTTCTTCCGGACTAGCGGGAGAAGTAATGAGCAGTTCTTC.

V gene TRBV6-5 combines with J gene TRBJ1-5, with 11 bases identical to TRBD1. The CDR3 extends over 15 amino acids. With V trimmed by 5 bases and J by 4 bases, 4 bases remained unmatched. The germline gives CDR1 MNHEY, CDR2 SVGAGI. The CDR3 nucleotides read TGTGCCAGCAGTCGGGACAGGGGGGGGAATCAGCCCCAGCATTTT. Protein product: CASSRDRGGNQPQHF.

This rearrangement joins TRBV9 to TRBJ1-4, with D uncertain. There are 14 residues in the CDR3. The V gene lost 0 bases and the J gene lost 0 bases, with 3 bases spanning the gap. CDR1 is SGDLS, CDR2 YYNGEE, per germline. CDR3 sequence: CASSVDATNEKLFF. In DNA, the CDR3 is TGTGCCAGCAGCGTAGATGCAACTAATGAAAAACTGTTTTTT.